A single TCR beta chain is shown here with its context. Constant-segment primers and 5'RACE yielded cDNA libraries for TCR alpha and TCR beta, each carrying sample barcodes and UMIs. TCRdb analysed the 5' RACE reads with MiXCR anew, one entry per CDR3 protein. Of hundreds of thousands of distinct CDR3 sequences listed, around 20% were seen once; the top ten hold around 13%. This entry comes from a study of T-cell memory formation after mild COVID-19. The junction had 10 bases not matched to a gene; V was cut back by 6 bases and J by 1 base. CDR3 length equals 17 residues. Sequenced input: PBMCs or a T cell subset sorted from them (not recorded which). The rearrangement uses TRBV12-3 or TRBV12-4 and TRBJ2-3; the match to TRBD2 covers 10 bases. This receptor was obtained from an adult woman who had mild COVID-19 (a few samples of this study predate the infection). Cell type and time point are not known. The CDR3 protein is CASSPTASGGGTDTQYF. CDR3 bases: TGTGCCAGCAGCCCAACCGCTAGCGGGGGTGGCACAGATACGCAGTATTTT.